Below, 19 T cell receptor beta chains from the same sample are listed, as sequenced in a study of identical twins. TCRdb reanalysed the 5' RACE reads using MiXCR and keeps one entry per CDR3 protein. This table holds approximately 240,000 distinct CDR3 sequences, roughly an eighth found once. The sample taken for sequencing was memory (CD45RO+) T cells sorted from blood. All receptors come from a woman younger than 35 in good health.

This sequence joins TRBV20-1 and TRBJ1-1, with D unresolved. Looked up from germline, CDR1 is DFQATT and CDR2 is SNEGSKA (reference sequence). Trimming cost V 3 bases and J 3 bases, with 5 bases left between them. The CDR3 has 11 residues. The CDR3 nucleotides read TGCAGTGCTAGCCCGTACACTGAAGCTTTCTTT. This codes for CSASPYTEAFF.

This clonotype was seen many times. The V and J genes are TRBV5-1 and TRBJ2-5; possible D gene TRBD1, 6 bases. This CDR3 spans 14 amino acids. The V gene lost 4 bases and the J gene lost 2 bases, with 12 bases spanning the gap. Germline CDR1 reads SGHRS; CDR2 reads YFSETQ. The CDR3 protein is CASSPGAIQETQYF. The CDR3, as DNA: TGCGCCAGCAGCCCAGGGGCGATACAAGAGACCCAGTACTTC.

Regarding this clonotype: This may be a read error, as it is one base from a much larger clone. The genes are TRBV15 and TRBJ2-1; no clear D gene. With 0 bases removed from V and 3 bases from J, the gap between germline ends came to 9 bases. This CDR3 is 15 amino acids long. Germline CDR1 LNHNV, CDR2 YYDKDF (reference sequence). The CDR3 here is CATSREGSGYNEQFF. For the CDR3, the DNA is TGTGCCACCAGCAGAGAAGGGTCGGGCTACAATGAGCAGTTCTTC.

This clonotype was counted many times. The genes are TRBV6-5 and TRBJ1-2; tentative D call: TRBD1 (6 bases). Trimming took 6 bases from V and 7 from J, leaving 15 bases between them. This CDR3 has 13 residues. The germline gives CDR1 MNHEY, CDR2 SVGAGI. CDR3 nucleotides: TGTGCCAGCAGCTTCCTACAGGGCTCTGGCTACACCTTC. Its translation: CASSFLQGSGYTF.

This clonotype was counted between two and nine times. V is TRBV25-1 and J is TRBJ2-3; no clear D. Germline values: CDR1 MGHDK, CDR2 SYGVNS. The CDR3 sequence is 13 residues long. Between the trimmed V and J ends, which lost 9 bases and 3 bases, there was a span of 13 bases. CDR3 in amino acids: CASREVLTDTQYF. The CDR3, as DNA: TGTGCCAGTCGCGAGGTTCTGACAGATACGCAGTATTTT.

This clonotype was seen a few times. The J gene is TRBJ2-3, the V gene TRBV4-2, with a tentative D call TRBD1 (5 bases). CDR1 is LGHNA, CDR2 YNFKEQ, per germline. The V end was cut by 5 bases, the J end by 6 bases, with 12 bases between. The CDR3 consists of 13 residues. In DNA, the CDR3 is TGTGCCAGCAGCAAGGGGCTACGGGATACGCAGTATTTT. Amino acid sequence: CASSKGLRDTQYF.

This clonotype was recorded many times. V is TRBV12-3 or TRBV12-4 and J is TRBJ2-3, with TRBD1 matching 12 bases. The trim removed 4 bases at V and 4 bases at J, leaving 0 bases unmatched. The CDR3 spans 14 residues. DNA of the CDR3: TGTGCCAGCAGTTGGGACAGGGGGCCAGATACGCAGTATTTT. Its protein is CASSWDRGPDTQYF.

The chain is built from TRBV15 and TRBJ2-3; TRBD2 aligns across 9 bases. The germline V gene has CDR1 LNHNV and CDR2 YYDKDF (reference sequence). After removal of 0 bases from V and 6 bases from J, the junction contained 13 bases not matched to a gene. The CDR3 extends over 18 amino acids. CDR3 protein: CATSREAGTSSIMDTQYF. The CDR3 DNA follows: TGTGCCACCAGCAGAGAAGCCGGGACTAGCAGTATCATGGATACGCAGTATTTT.

This clonotype has just a few counts. This chain joins TRBV27 and TRBJ2-7; D is uncertain. Germline V CDR1 and CDR2: MNHEY, SMNVEV (reference sequence). Deletions cut 6 bases from V and 3 bases from J, with 15 bases between. This CDR3 region has 14 residues. CDR3 coding DNA: TGTGCCAGCAGCCCCCCCAGCACTCGCTACGAGCAGTACTTC. It codes for CASSPPSTRYEQYF.

This chain connects TRBV20-1 to TRBJ2-1, with 7 nucleotides matching TRBD2. The CDR3 has 15 residues. Unmatched junction bases numbered 9, after V lost 0 bases and J lost 7 bases. Germline values: CDR1 DFQATT, CDR2 SNEGSKA (reference sequence). The CDR3 loop is CSARDPGRPGNEQFF. The CDR3 nucleotides read TGCAGTGCTAGAGATCCCGGGAGGCCCGGAAATGAGCAGTTCTTC.

V usage is TRBV6-2 or TRBV6-3 and J usage is TRBJ2-7, with D perhaps given as TRBD1 or TRBD2 (5 bases each). The CDR3 consists of 17 residues. CDR1 and CDR2 from the germline V gene are MNHEY and SVGEGT. V dropped 4 bases and J dropped 0 bases, with 19 bases sitting between them. The CDR3 region has the DNA TGTGCCAGCAGTTCCCTTACCGGGACCGCGGCCTCCTACGAGCAGTACTTC. This sequence encodes CASSSLTGTAASYEQYF.

This clonotype was counted a few times. This chain connects TRBV29-1 to TRBJ2-2, with D uncertain. This CDR3 comprises 14 residues. Germline CDR1 reads SQVTM; CDR2 reads ANQGSEA. The V gene lost 7 bases and the J gene lost 3 bases, with 15 bases spanning the gap. CDR3 DNA sequence: TGCAGCGCTACCGGACCGGTCGACACCGGGGAGCTGTTTTTT. Translating it yields CSATGPVDTGELFF.

This clonotype has at least ten counts. The chain joins TRBV6-5 to TRBJ1-1; maybe TRBD1 (5 bases). Trimming stripped 0 bases from V and 4 bases from J, with 9 bases between. Germline lookup yields CDR1 MNHEY and CDR2 SVGAGI. The CDR3 runs 14 residues. CDR3 in amino acids: CASSYSGQTTEAFF. The CDR3 coding sequence is TGTGCCAGCAGTTACTCGGGGCAGACCACTGAAGCTTTCTTT.

This clonotype has ten or more counts. The chain has TRBV3-1 and TRBJ1-5; D gene ambiguous. This CDR3 has 12 residues. Germline CDR1 LGHDT, CDR2 YNNKEL (reference sequence). With 3 bases removed from V and 5 bases from J, the gap between germline ends came to 5 bases. Here the CDR3 DNA reads TGTGCCAGCAGCCACCTAGATCAGCCCCAGCATTTT. Amino acids: CASSHLDQPQHF.

The sample holds a few counts of this clonotype. The chain links TRBV7-8 to TRBJ1-1, with no clear D. The length of the CDR3 is 14 residues. Trimming pared 1 base from V and 5 bases from J, leaving 11 bases between. Germline V gene lookup returns CDR1 SGHVS and CDR2 FQNEAQ. CDR3 region: CASSLGPRDTEAFF. For the CDR3, the DNA is TGTGCCAGCAGCTTAGGACCCCGCGATACTGAAGCTTTCTTT.

This clonotype was detected only a few times. The rearrangement links TRBV9 to TRBJ2-2; D is perhaps TRBD2 (6 bases). CDR3 length equals 15 residues. V lost 0 bases and J lost 5, with 11 bases in between. In germline, CDR1 is SGDLS, CDR2 YYNGEE. The CDR3 reads CASSVVGTRTGELFF. The CDR3 DNA follows: TGTGCCAGCAGCGTAGTCGGGACTCGAACCGGGGAGCTGTTTTTT.

This clonotype was observed at least ten times. The chain employs TRBV19 and TRBJ1-2; D gene unclear. The germline gives CDR1 LNHDA, CDR2 SQIVND (reference sequence). The V end lost 3 bases, the J end lost 7 bases, and 9 bases lay between the germline ends. This CDR3 is 12 amino acids long. The CDR3 protein is CASSIPKAGYTF. CDR3 DNA sequence: TGTGCCAGTAGTATTCCGAAAGCTGGCTACACCTTC.

There are a few counts of this clonotype. The chain's CDR3 is CASSPRLAGANEQFF. DNA of the CDR3: TGCGCCAGCAGCCCGCGACTAGCGGGAGCCAATGAGCAGTTCTTC. This sequence joins TRBV5-1 and TRBJ2-1; TRBD2 agrees at 12 bases. V was pared by 4 bases and J by 6 bases, with 5 bases of the junction left unmatched. The length of the CDR3 is 15 residues. Per germline, CDR1 SGHRS and CDR2 YFSETQ.

This clonotype was counted many times. The V and J genes are TRBV30 and TRBJ1-2, with TRBD1 as a possible D gene (5 bases). Germline CDR1 is GTSNPN and CDR2 is SVGIG (reference sequence). The CDR3 spans 13 residues. Trimming stripped 5 bases from V and 4 bases from J, with 14 bases between. The CDR3 sequence is CAWGGDPLYGYTF. CDR3 sequence (DNA): TGTGCCTGGGGGGGGGACCCCCTCTATGGCTACACCTTC.